The clone carrying this TCR beta chain was observed a handful of times. The antigen is undetermined. At one end, the junction sequence differs from germline, possibly due to a read error. Germline CDR1 SGHRS, CDR2 YFSETQ. The CDR3 contains 15 residues. This record belongs to a study of response to subunit inactivated influenza vaccine. The study, taken as a whole, reports: The study's authors posited that every seasonal influenza vaccination enlists few new T cells.

TCRdb processed the RT-PCR reads anew with MiXCR; each CDR3 protein has one entry. This sample yields 550,000 to 600,000 distinct CDR3 sequences, of which 10% to 15% are seen a single time; about a tenth belongs to the top ten. Sequencing was performed on PBMCs from blood, taken on the day of vaccination. The gene calls are TRBV5-1 and TRBJ2-3; D gene uncertain. The TCR sequence derives from a man in his fifties who received an inactivated influenza vaccine. The CDR3 coding sequence is TGCGCCAGCAGCTTTTCTTCCCCGGGCACGGATACGCAGTATTTT. Protein sequence: CASSFSSPGTDTQYF.